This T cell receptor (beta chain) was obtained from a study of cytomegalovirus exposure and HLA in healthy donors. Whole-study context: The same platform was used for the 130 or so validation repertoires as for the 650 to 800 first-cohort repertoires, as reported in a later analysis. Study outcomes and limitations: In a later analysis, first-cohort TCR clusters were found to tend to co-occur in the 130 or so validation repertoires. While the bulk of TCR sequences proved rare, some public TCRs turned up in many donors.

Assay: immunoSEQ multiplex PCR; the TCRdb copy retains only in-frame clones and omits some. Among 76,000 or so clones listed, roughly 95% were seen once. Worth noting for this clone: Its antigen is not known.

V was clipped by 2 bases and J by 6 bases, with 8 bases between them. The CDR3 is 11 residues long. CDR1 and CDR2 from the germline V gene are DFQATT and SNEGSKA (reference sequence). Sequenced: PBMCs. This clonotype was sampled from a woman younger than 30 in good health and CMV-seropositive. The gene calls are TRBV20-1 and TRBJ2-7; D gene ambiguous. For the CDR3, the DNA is TGCAGTGCTAGACATTACTCCGAGCAGTACTTC. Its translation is CSARHYSEQYF.